The 18 T cell receptor beta chains reported below all come from one sample, sequenced in a study of radiotherapy plus CTLA-4 blockade in lung cancer listed by TCRdb under 2018. The receptor library was made with the immunoSEQ multiplex PCR assay. TCRdb stores this immuneACCESS table with in-frame sequences only. Part of the clones is absent; in the studies checked, under half of the shortfall reflects unresolved V genes, and no reason is known for the rest. This sample is represented by around 110,000 clones; approximately 81% of them were singletons. The ten largest clones represent around 2% of the sample. Sequencing was performed on peripheral blood, taken from a patient treated with radiotherapy plus ipilimumab. The receptor set was obtained from a human donor with non-small cell lung cancer that progressed on radiotherapy plus ipilimumab. Some clones in this sample may be carry-over from other donors' samples.

This clone occurred a few times. The rearrangement links TRBV28 to TRBJ2-7; no firm D call. The ends were cut back, 3 bases at V and 0 bases at J, with 6 bases in the middle. The CDR3 has 13 amino acids. Germline CDR1 reads MDHEN; CDR2 reads SYDVKM. In DNA, the CDR3 is TGTGCCAGCAGTTTCACAGTCTCCTACGAGCAGTACTTC. It codes for CASSFTVSYEQYF.

The V gene is TRBV7-2, the J gene TRBJ1-2; D not resolved. The CDR3 contains 12 residues. Germline V gene data show CDR1 as SGHTA and CDR2 as FQGNSA. The germline V and J ends were trimmed by 8 bases and 4 bases, with 11 bases remaining between them. The CDR3 DNA reads as TGTGCCAGCCTCAGTGGAGGCTATGGCTACACCTTC. Residues: CASLSGGYGYTF.

The rearrangement uses TRBV5-1 and TRBJ1-6, with TRBD1 matching 9 bases. The CDR3 runs 18 residues. With V trimmed by 1 base and J by 6 bases, 11 bases remained unmatched. Looked up from germline, CDR1 is SGHRS and CDR2 is YFSETQ. The CDR3 protein is CASSLWGQGTAGNSPLHF. In DNA, the CDR3 is TGCGCCAGCAGCTTGTGGGGACAGGGCACGGCCGGTAATTCACCCCTCCACTTT.

This clone was seen a handful of times. The CDR3 spells CASSFLAGVLTDTQYF. The CDR3 nucleotides are TGCGCCAGCAGTTTCCTTGCAGGGGTCCTCACAGATACGCAGTATTTT. The chain recombines TRBV5-1 with TRBJ2-3; maybe TRBD1 (6 bases). Between the trimmed V and J ends, which lost 5 bases and 2 bases, there was a span of 18 bases. The CDR3 runs 16 residues. Germline V lookup: CDR1 SGHRS, CDR2 YFSETQ.

V is TRBV6-5 and J is TRBJ2-5, with a tentative D call TRBD2 (5 bases). Germline CDR1 MNHEY, CDR2 SVGAGI. The CDR3 runs 12 residues. Trimming shortened V by 4 bases and J by 5 bases, and 8 bases separated the two germline ends. The CDR3 reads CASSSTGETQYF. The CDR3 DNA follows: TGTGCCAGCAGTTCCACGGGGGAGACCCAGTACTTC.

V and J are TRBV10-1 and TRBJ1-5; 9 bases are shared with TRBD1. The V and J ends lost 6 bases and 0 bases, in that order; junction bases with no gene match: 12. The germline V gene has CDR1 WNHNN and CDR2 SYGVQD (reference sequence). The CDR3 sequence is 18 residues long. CDR3 DNA: TGCGCCAGCAGAAAGAGACAGGGGGTGATAAGTAGCAATCAGCCCCAGCATTTT. Translating gives CASRKRQGVISSNQPQHF.

The chain couples TRBV6-6 to TRBJ2-1; D may be TRBD1 (5 bases). CDR1 MNHNY and CDR2 SVGAGI come from the germline V gene (reference sequence). V lost 8 bases and J 4 bases, leaving 6 bases between the germline ends. This CDR3 is built from 11 residues. The CDR3 region has the DNA TGTGCCAGCGGGGCATACAATGAGCAGTTCTTC. Translating gives CASGAYNEQFF.

In nucleotides, the CDR3 is TGTGCCAGCAGTCCCACAGGGATTGGCTACACCTTC. It is translated as CASSPTGIGYTF. V is TRBV6-5 and J is TRBJ1-2; a weak D match, TRBD1 (6 bases). The CDR3 is 12 residues long. Trimming shortened V by 5 bases and J by 7 bases, and 11 bases separated the two germline ends. Germline assignment: CDR1 MNHEY and CDR2 SVGAGI.

This clone is a singleton in its sample. This chain joins TRBV7-3 and TRBJ2-5, with D possibly being TRBD2 (7 bases). This CDR3 has 14 residues. The germline V and J ends were trimmed by 3 bases and 2 bases, with 10 bases remaining between them. Looked up from germline, CDR1 is SGHTA and CDR2 is FQGTGA. The CDR3 region has the DNA TGTGCCAGCAGCTTCAGGGGACTACAAGAGACCCAGTACTTC. Amino acids: CASSFRGLQETQYF.

The CDR3 DNA follows: TGTGCCAGCAGTTCCGGGACAGCCACCGGGGAGCTGTTTTTT. Its protein product is CASSSGTATGELFF. The chain has TRBV6-5 and TRBJ2-2, with TRBD1 matching 7 bases. This CDR3 contains 14 residues. V was clipped by 4 bases and J by 4 bases; unmatched bases: 3. The germline CDR1 and CDR2 sequences are MNHEY and SVGAGI.

The J gene is TRBJ2-7, the V gene TRBV10-3; D is perhaps TRBD1 (5 bases). The CDR3 runs to 12 residues. CDR1 is ENHRY, CDR2 SYGVKD, per germline. V was clipped by 6 bases and J by 3 bases, with 9 bases between them. CDR3 coding DNA: TGTGCCATCAGACATGACAGCTACGAGCAGTACTTC. Amino acid sequence: CAIRHDSYEQYF.

The V and J genes are TRBV27 and TRBJ2-7, with 11 bases matching TRBD2. J lost 6 bases, V lost 6 bases, and 7 bases had no gene match. CDR3 length: 14 amino acids. The germline V gene has CDR1 MNHEY and CDR2 SMNVEV (reference sequence). In DNA, the CDR3 is TGTGCCAGCAGGGCCACACTAGCGGGGGTCGAGCAGTACTTC. It encodes CASRATLAGVEQYF.

The chain carries TRBV18 and TRBJ1-1; the D is unclear. The CDR3 is 13 residues long. Trimming stripped 2 bases from V and 6 bases from J, with 10 bases between. Germline CDR1 reads KGHSH; CDR2 reads LQKENI. CDR3 region: CASSPYIDAEAFF. CDR3 nucleotide sequence: TGTGCCAGCTCACCATATATAGACGCTGAAGCTTTCTTT.

This clone was recorded once. J is TRBJ2-3 and V is TRBV20-1; D is ambiguous. The CDR3 has 11 residues. Germline V CDR1 and CDR2: DFQATT, SNEGSKA (reference sequence). V was pared by 5 bases and J by 4 bases, with 7 bases between. The CDR3 nucleotides are TGCAGTGCTGCCCAGGCAGATACGCAGTATTTT. Its protein is CSAAQADTQYF.

The rearrangement uses TRBV11-2 and TRBJ1-6; a weak D match, TRBD1 (6 bases). This CDR3 region has 16 residues. Trimming removed 1 base at V and 8 bases at J, with 15 bases between. Germline V lookup: CDR1 SGHAT, CDR2 FQNNGV. This chain's CDR3 is CASSLGVVQGYSPLHF. CDR3 in DNA: TGTGCCAGCAGCTTAGGAGTTGTACAGGGATATTCACCCCTCCACTTT. The full variable domain, in which reference TRBV11-2 and TRBJ1-6 provide the parts outside the CDR3, is EAGVAQSPRYKIIEKRQSVAFWCNPISGHATLYWYQQILGQGPKLLIQFQNNGVVDDSQLPKDRFSAERLKGVDSTLKIQPAKLEDSAVYLCASSLGVVQGYSPLHFGNGTRLTVT.

The CDR3 is CSAGTGAEKLFF. DNA of the CDR3: TGCAGCGCAGGGACAGGGGCGGAAAAACTGTTTTTT. The rearrangement links TRBV29-1 to TRBJ1-4, with 10 bases aligning to TRBD1. CDR1 is SQVTM, CDR2 ANQGSEA, per germline. The CDR3 consists of 12 residues. The ends lost 7 bases at V and 8 bases at J; junction bases unmatched: 4.

This clone was recorded a few times. The J gene is TRBJ2-5, the V gene TRBV6-5; weak D call: TRBD2 (5 bases). Trimming stripped 6 bases from V and 1 base from J, with 12 bases between. CDR3 length: 14 residues. CDR1 is MNHEY, CDR2 SVGAGI, per germline. The chain's CDR3 is CASSPEGPQETQYF. CDR3 coding DNA: TGTGCCAGCAGCCCCGAGGGCCCCCAAGAGACCCAGTACTTC.

The rearrangement uses TRBV7-6 and TRBJ2-3, with 12 nucleotides matching TRBD2. Germline loops: CDR1 SGHVS, CDR2 FNYEAQ. The V and J ends lost 0 bases and 4 bases, in that order; junction bases with no gene match: 5. CDR3 length: 17 amino acids. The CDR3 here is CASSLASGTSGPDTQYF. In nucleotides, the CDR3 is TGTGCCAGCAGCTTAGCGTCCGGGACTAGCGGGCCAGATACGCAGTATTTT.